The 29 T cell receptor beta chains below come from one sample, sequenced in a study of graft-versus-host responses after intestinal transplantation. Repertoires were generated with immunoSEQ multiplex PCR, while TCRdb's copy carries only in-frame clones and drops some. The sample lists 15,000 to 20,000 clones; around 33% were seen once. The sample in question was alloreactive CD4+ T cells from a mixed lymphocyte reaction culture, obtained before transplantation. Subset of the sample: CFSE-low proliferating T cells sorted from roughly 6-day pre-transplant mixed lymphocyte reaction (GvH or HvG direction). The receptor set was obtained from a human patient who was an organ donor for intestinal transplantation.

This clone appeared a few times. The chain has TRBV27 and TRBJ1-2, with a weak D call TRBD1 (5 bases). Trimming took 3 bases from V and 4 from J, leaving 12 bases between them. This CDR3 is 14 amino acids long. Germline CDR1 reads MNHEY; CDR2 reads SMNVEV (reference sequence). CDR3 loop: CASSFAGNVYGYTF. CDR3 bases: TGTGCCAGCAGTTTTGCAGGGAATGTCTATGGCTACACCTTC.

In its sample, this clone was seen a few times. The rearrangement joins TRBV2 to TRBJ1-2; D is unresolved. Trimming took 4 bases from V and 1 from J, leaving 10 bases between them. Germline V gene data show CDR1 as SNHLY and CDR2 as FYNNEI. The CDR3 runs 14 residues. The chain's CDR3 is CASSVLADNYGYTF. CDR3 coding DNA: TGTGCCAGCAGTGTACTGGCGGATAACTATGGCTACACCTTC.

CDR3 DNA: TGTGCCAGCAGCTTAGATGGACAGCAGTACACTGAAGCTTTCTTT. Its translation: CASSLDGQQYTEAFF. The V and J genes are TRBV11-1 and TRBJ1-1; maybe TRBD1 (6 bases). CDR1 and CDR2 (germline): SGHAT, FQDESV (reference sequence). Trimming took 1 base from V and 3 from J, leaving 12 bases between them. The CDR3 extends over 15 amino acids.

This clone was observed a few times. The CDR3 region has the DNA TGTGCCAGCAGTCATTACTATTTCTACGAGCAGTACTTC. Protein: CASSHYYFYEQYF. This chain links TRBV28 with TRBJ2-7; no firm D call. Trimming cost V 5 bases and J 3 bases, with 11 bases left between them. This CDR3 spans 13 amino acids. Per the germline V gene, CDR1 is MDHEN and CDR2 is SYDVKM.

V and J are TRBV6-1 and TRBJ1-2; D call uncertain. V was clipped by 6 bases and J by 0 bases, with 11 bases between them. Germline values: CDR1 MNHNS, CDR2 SASEGT. The CDR3 is 14 residues long. The CDR3 here is CASSGLLSNYGYTF. For the CDR3, the DNA is TGTGCCAGCAGCGGCCTATTGTCTAACTATGGCTACACCTTC.

This chain uses TRBV7-3 with TRBJ2-3; D is undetermined. Germline V lookup: CDR1 SGHTA, CDR2 FQGTGA. The CDR3 covers 14 residues. V shed 5 bases and J shed 4 bases, with 13 bases lying between them. CDR3 loop: CASSPEAGADTQYF. Here the CDR3 DNA reads TGTGCCAGCAGCCCCGAGGCCGGCGCAGATACGCAGTATTTT.

The chain links TRBV7-2 to TRBJ2-3, with 10 bases fitting TRBD1. The germline V gene has CDR1 SGHTA and CDR2 FQGNSA. The CDR3 covers 14 residues. V lost 5 bases and J lost 5; bases outside the gene matches: 4. The CDR3 sequence is CASSLRTGGDTQYF. For the CDR3, the DNA is TGTGCCAGCAGCCTACGGACAGGGGGAGATACGCAGTATTTT.

The chain has TRBV21-1 and TRBJ2-5; the table's D call, TRBD2, was not checked against the DNA. TRBV21-1 is given as a pseudogene. This CDR3 comprises 16 residues. The CDR3 DNA reads as TGTGCCAGCAGCAAAGGGCCTAGCGTGGGTCAAGAGACCCAGTACTTC. Protein: CASSKGPSVGQETQYF.

This clone was counted between two and nine times. This sequence joins TRBV28 and TRBJ2-6; TRBD1 is a possible D gene (6 bases). The CDR3 is made up of 15 amino acids. V was cut by 2 bases and J by 2 bases, with 7 bases left in between. Germline V gives CDR1 MDHEN, CDR2 SYDVKM. The CDR3 DNA follows: TGTGCCAGCAGTTTAGAGGGGGCTGGGGCCAACGTCCTGACTTTC. Translation gives CASSLEGAGANVLTF. Variable domain in full (rest from reference TRBV28 and TRBJ2-6): DVKVTQSSRYLVKRTGEKVFLECVQDMDHENMFWYRQDPGLGLRLIYFSYDVKMKEKGDIPEGYSVSREKKERFSLILESASTNQTSMYLCASSLEGAGANVLTFGAGSRLTVL.

In its sample, this clone was seen a few times. The chain couples TRBV28 to TRBJ2-3; D ambiguous. The CDR3 extends over 13 amino acids. Trimming stripped 7 bases from V and 1 base from J, with 9 bases between. CDR1 MDHEN and CDR2 SYDVKM come from the germline V gene. The chain's CDR3 is CASTPSGTDTQYF. The DNA for the CDR3 is TGTGCCAGCACCCCCTCAGGCACAGATACGCAGTATTTT.

This chain links TRBV11-2 with TRBJ2-1; D is unresolved. The CDR3 runs to 11 residues. Germline V gives CDR1 SGHAT, CDR2 FQNNGV. V was shortened by 7 bases and J by 12 bases, with 13 bases between the two germline ends. The chain's CDR3 is CASNFLNGQFF. The DNA of the CDR3 is TGTGCCAGCAACTTCTTAAACGGGCAGTTCTTC. Supplemented by reference TRBV11-2 and TRBJ2-1, the full variable domain reads EAGVAQSPRYKIIEKRQSVAFWCNPISGHATLYWYQQILGQGPKLLIQFQNNGVVDDSQLPKDRFSAERLKGVDSTLKIQPAKLEDSAVYLCASNFLNGQFFGPGTRLTVL.

This clone was detected a few times. The chain has TRBV7-2 and TRBJ2-2; D remains ambiguous. Germline V gene sequence: CDR1 SGHTA, CDR2 FQGNSA. V was pared by 10 bases and J by 6 bases, with 15 bases between. CDR3 length: 13 residues. CDR3 in amino acids: CATRLYEPGELFF. The CDR3 DNA reads TGTGCCACCAGGCTCTATGAGCCCGGGGAGCTGTTTTTT.

This clone was detected only a few times. The gene calls are TRBV4-3 and TRBJ2-3; the D gene is possibly TRBD2 (6 bases). V gave up 0 bases and J gave up 5 bases, with 12 bases separating them. CDR3 length: 15 residues. CDR1 LGHNA and CDR2 YSLEER come from the germline V gene. As DNA, the CDR3 is TGCGCCAGCAGCCAAGACTGGACGGGAGTAGATACGCAGTATTTT. Translated, it gives CASSQDWTGVDTQYF.

J is TRBJ2-1 and V is TRBV4-3; D possibly uses TRBD1 or TRBD2 (6 bases each). Germline values: CDR1 LGHNA, CDR2 YSLEER. The CDR3 runs to 14 residues. V was shortened by 0 bases and J by 14 bases, with 17 bases between the two germline ends. The CDR3 protein is CASSQDRAGRGKFF. The CDR3 DNA is TGCGCCAGCAGCCAAGATCGGGCGGGAAGGGGGAAGTTCTTC.

This clone showed up just a few times. The rearrangement uses TRBV4-2 and TRBJ2-1; D is perhaps TRBD1 or TRBD2 (5 bases each). Germline V CDR1 and CDR2: LGHNA, YNFKEQ. The CDR3 has 15 residues. V gave up 2 bases and J gave up 5 bases, with 13 bases separating them. The CDR3 reads CASSQQGRLNNEQFF. The CDR3 region has the DNA TGTGCCAGCAGCCAACAGGGACGGCTGAACAATGAGCAGTTCTTC.

The chain joins TRBV2 to TRBJ1-1; D is undetermined. The CDR3 runs to 13 residues. In germline, CDR1 is SNHLY, CDR2 FYNNEI. V lost 10 bases and J lost 0, with 12 bases in between. CDR3 coding DNA: TGTGCCACCTCTAACACCTTGAACACTGAAGCTTTCTTT. Encoded protein: CATSNTLNTEAFF. Using reference TRBV2 and TRBJ1-1 for the parts outside the CDR3, the full variable domain is EPEVTQTPSHQVTQMGQEVILRCVPISNHLYFYWYRQILGQKVEFLVSFYNNEISEKSEIFDDQFSVERPDGSNFTLKIRSTKLEDSAMYFCATSNTLNTEAFFGQGTRLTVV.

This chain joins TRBV2 and TRBJ2-7; D unclear. Trimming took off 10 bases at V and 0 bases at J, with 13 bases between the two ends. Germline V CDR1 and CDR2: SNHLY, FYNNEI. This CDR3 contains 13 residues. Here the CDR3 DNA reads TGTGCCACGCAATCTGGGTACTCCTACGAGCAGTACTTC. It yields the protein CATQSGYSYEQYF.

This clone appeared a few times. This chain links TRBV6-5 with TRBJ2-7; 8 positions agree with TRBD2. This CDR3 is 13 amino acids long. V was pared by 9 bases and J by 6 bases, with 10 bases of the junction left unmatched. Germline V lookup: CDR1 MNHEY, CDR2 SVGAGI. The CDR3 here is CASNPSGPFEQYF. The CDR3 bases are TGTGCCAGTAACCCTAGCGGGCCATTCGAGCAGTACTTC.

The V call is TRBV29-1, the J call TRBJ2-7; weak D call: TRBD1 (6 bases). V was cut by 6 bases and J by 3 bases, with 15 bases left in between. Germline loops: CDR1 SQVTM, CDR2 ANQGSEA. The CDR3 is 13 amino acids. The CDR3 protein is CSVSRGLVYEQYF. CDR3 nucleotide sequence: TGCAGCGTCTCGAGGGGGTTGGTCTACGAGCAGTACTTC.

This chain connects TRBV5-1 to TRBJ2-5, with D perhaps assigned TRBD1 or TRBD2 (5 bases each). CDR3 size: 15 residues. The V end was cut by 0 bases, the J end by 4 bases, with 13 bases between. CDR1 is SGHRS, CDR2 YFSETQ, per germline. The CDR3 bases are TGCGCCAGCAGCTTGGCCACAGCAGGGACAGAGACCCAGTACTTC. Amino acids: CASSLATAGTETQYF. Full variable domain (remainder filled in from reference TRBV5-1 and TRBJ2-5): KAGVTQTPRYLIKTRGQQVTLSCSPISGHRSVSWYQQTPGQGLQFLFEYFSETQRNKGNFPGRFSGRQFSNSRSEMNVSTLELGDSALYLCASSLATAGTETQYFGPGTRLLVL.

The genes are TRBV19 and TRBJ2-1; D tentatively reads TRBD1 or TRBD2 (5 bases each). V was clipped by 6 bases and J by 11 bases, with 23 bases between them. The CDR3 extends over 15 amino acids. Germline V gives CDR1 LNHDA, CDR2 SQIVND (reference sequence). The CDR3: CASSRLTQGILKQFF. The CDR3 coding sequence is TGTGCCAGTAGCCGACTAACCCAGGGTATATTAAAGCAGTTCTTC. Based on the CDR3 plus reference TRBV19 and TRBJ2-1, the full variable domain is DGGITQSPKYLFRKEGQNVTLSCEQNLNHDAMYWYRQDPGQGLRLIYYSQIVNDFQKGDIAEGYSVSREKKESFPLTVTSAQKNPTAFYLCASSRLTQGILKQFFGPGTRLTVL.

The genes are TRBV19 and TRBJ2-4; the D is unclear. The V end was cut by 2 bases, the J end by 7 bases, with 9 bases between. This CDR3 comprises 13 residues. From germline, CDR1 is LNHDA and CDR2 SQIVND (reference sequence). The CDR3 DNA is TGTGCCAGTAGTATACTCCCCACGAACATTCAGTACTTC. Protein: CASSILPTNIQYF.

This sequence joins TRBV11-2 and TRBJ2-7; a possible D gene is TRBD2 (5 bases). The CDR3 runs to 15 residues. CDR1 is SGHAT, CDR2 FQNNGV, per germline. Trimming shortened V by 1 base and J by 3 bases, and 13 bases separated the two germline ends. The DNA for the CDR3 is TGTGCCAGCAGCTTAGGGTCCCTAGCAGGCTACGAGCAGTACTTC. This codes for CASSLGSLAGYEQYF.

The rearrangement uses TRBV18 and TRBJ2-7; D could derive from TRBD1 or TRBD2 (5 bases each). Germline values: CDR1 KGHSH, CDR2 LQKENI. The CDR3 length is 14 residues. V lost 3 bases to trimming and J lost 0 bases, with 9 bases between them. The CDR3 nucleotides are TGTGCCAGCTCACCGACGGGGCGCTCCTACGAGCAGTACTTC. Amino acid sequence: CASSPTGRSYEQYF.

The chain links TRBV25-1 to TRBJ1-1, with D perhaps matching TRBD1 (6 bases). The CDR3 loop spans 15 amino acids. Trimming took off 1 base at V and 5 bases at J, with 14 bases between the two ends. Germline V gene lookup returns CDR1 MGHDK and CDR2 SYGVNS. Written as DNA, the CDR3 is TGTGCCAGCAGTGAATGGCAGGGGAGAGGGACTGAAGCTTTCTTT. This encodes CASSEWQGRGTEAFF. The variable domain in full, with the rest retrieved from reference TRBV25-1 and TRBJ1-1, is EADIYQTPRYLVIGTGKKITLECSQTMGHDKMYWYQQDPGMELHLIHYSYGVNSTEKGDLSSESTVSRIRTEHFPLTLESARPSHTSQYLCASSEWQGRGTEAFFGQGTRLTVV.

This chain uses TRBV5-4 with TRBJ1-2; D is ambiguous. The germline V and J ends were trimmed by 4 bases and 3 bases, with 13 bases remaining between them. Germline CDR1 SGHNT, CDR2 YYREEE (reference sequence). The CDR3 has 14 residues. CDR3 nucleotides: TGTGCCAGCAGCCAAGATCGGGCCGACTATGGCTACACCTTC. This sequence encodes CASSQDRADYGYTF.

This chain links TRBV29-1 with TRBJ2-7; 7 bases map to TRBD2. The CDR3 length is 12 residues. Germline CDR1 SQVTM, CDR2 ANQGSEA. Trimming at V came to 4 bases and at J to 2 bases, leaving 2 bases not matched to a gene. CDR3 region: CSVGDYPYEQYF. CDR3 in DNA: TGCAGCGTTGGGGACTACCCCTACGAGCAGTACTTC.

This clone was counted a few times. The chain has TRBV19 and TRBJ2-5; D remains unclear. CDR1 and CDR2 (germline): LNHDA, SQIVND (reference sequence). With 4 bases removed from V and 5 bases from J, the gap between germline ends came to 8 bases. The CDR3 sequence is 12 residues long. The CDR3 sequence is CASSNRWETQYF. CDR3 in DNA: TGTGCCAGTAGTAATCGGTGGGAGACCCAGTACTTC.

This clone has only a few counts. This chain uses TRBV18 with TRBJ1-5; D is unclear. CDR3 size: 13 residues. V was trimmed by 2 bases and J by 4 bases, leaving 6 bases between them. CDR1 is KGHSH, CDR2 LQKENI, per germline. This CDR3 reads CASSPGGNQPQHF. The CDR3 nucleotides read TGTGCCAGCTCACCAGGCGGTAATCAGCCCCAGCATTTT.